The sequence of this T cell receptor beta chain was determined in a study of cytomegalovirus exposure and HLA in healthy donors. Looking at the study overall: The approximately 110 validation repertoires used the same platform as the roughly 670 first-cohort repertoires, a later analysis reported.

The germline CDR1 and CDR2 sequences are LNHDA and SQIVND (reference sequence). This CDR3 region has 13 residues. V lost 3 bases, J lost 4 bases, and 7 bases lay in between. Produced via immunoSEQ multiplex PCR; TCRdb's table is partial and in-frame only. Of over 60,000 clones listed, 85% to 95% are singletons. For this clone: Its target is not known.

Regarding the study as a whole: Reportedly, diagnosis of cytomegalovirus status by the classifier showed high specificity and sensitivity. Usually a TCR sequence was rare, but some public TCRs were found in many donors.

The sequenced sample consisted of PBMCs. This chain links TRBV19 with TRBJ2-1; D is unclear. The TCR comes from a man between 18 and 35 years old in good health and CMV-seronegative. CDR3 bases: TGTGCCAGTAGTATCTCCAGTTACAATGAGCAGTTCTTC. It yields the protein CASSISSYNEQFF. Together with reference TRBV19 and TRBJ2-1, the CDR3 gives the full variable domain: DGGITQSPKYLFRKEGQNVTLSCEQNLNHDAMYWYRQDPGQGLRLIYYSQIVNDFQKGDIAEGYSVSREKKESFPLTVTSAQKNPTAFYLCASSISSYNEQFFGPGTRLTVL.